The clone carrying this T cell receptor beta chain has more than one count but fewer than ten. Some clones are missing from TCRdb's copy, which holds only in-frame ones; the method was immunoSEQ multiplex PCR. The sample contains about 33,000 clones, around 78% of which appear only once. The CDR3 loop spans 14 amino acids. Germline loops: CDR1 MDHEN, CDR2 SYDVKM. V was shortened by 0 bases and J by 5 bases, with 10 bases between the two germline ends. The data are from a study of T cells in tumors after PD-1 blockade. The sequence was collected from a human donor with basal cell carcinoma. The chain uses TRBV28 and TRBJ1-1, with TRBD1 as a possible D gene (6 bases). Sequencing was performed on PBMCs, taken before anti-PD-1 treatment. The DNA of the CDR3 is TGTGCCAGCAGTTTATGGGTCAGGGGAACTGAAGCTTTCTTT. The encoded protein is CASSLWVRGTEAFF.